A single TCR beta chain is shown here with its context. Its antigen is currently not known. One base away there is no much larger clone; base qualities are not given. The immunoSEQ Assay was used to sequence TCR beta CDR3 regions from DNA. In the source study's methods: T cell density was computed as TCR beta template counts normalized to usable DNA estimated by amplifying housekeeping genes. Richness was estimated with the preseqR package, extrapolating to 400,000 templates for PBMC samples and 120,000 templates for tissue samples. Clonality was defined as one minus Pielou's evenness. Tissue-enriched TCRs were identified by differential abundance testing using productive amino-acid clonotypes, minimum total count 5 and alpha 0.1. Repertoire overlap between compartments was quantified with the Jaccard Index and Morisita Overlap Index. GLIPH grouped TCR beta CDR3s together with public tetramer-defined viral CDR3s, and a viral motif had to include at least three viral sequences and show V-gene enrichment. As stored in TCRdb, this immuneACCESS dataset retains in-frame rearrangements with V and J assigned. A fraction of the clones does not appear; measured against another copy, unresolved V genes explain less than half of the discrepancy, and the remainder lacks a known reason. The D gene and trimming were derived from the DNA, and the V and J assignments and clone size from that table. The sample table records around 50,000 clones; approximately 83% of these occur just once. The top ten hold 20% of the sample.

The sample belongs to a study of T cells in localized non-small cell lung cancer (dated by TCRdb to about 2020). As for the study more broadly: The study examined T cell repertoires in 200 to 300 patients with early-stage NSCLC and compared tumors with uninvolved tumor-adjacent lungs. The mean age of the NSCLC patients was around 65 years, with 130 or so men and around 110 women. All 250 or so NSCLC patients in the cohort were treatment-naive and had localized lung tumors that were resected. General findings and caveats noted by the study authors: The highest T cell clonality was observed in uninvolved tumor-adjacent lung, where clonality exceeded that of tumor, suggesting that antigenic responses were more focused in uninvolved tumor-adjacent lung. Because the study design was exploratory, TCR variables were selected using unadjusted p-values without false-discovery rate correction. Of the top 100 tumor clones, a median of roughly 53 were detected in paired uninvolved adjacent lung; about 26 were also among that lung's top 100. Multi-region tumor sequencing was not performed, so intratumor heterogeneity could not be excluded. Higher blood T cell density associated with longer overall survival, while higher adjacent-lung clonality associated with shorter survival.

At diagnosis, tumor, uninvolved tumor-adjacent lung and peripheral blood were collected and then preserved as a mix of FFPE and fresh-frozen material. For TCR repertoire profiling, blood samples were analyzed as peripheral blood mononuclear cells. The CDR3, cysteine through phenylalanine, is 15 amino acids long. Only CDR3 DNA remains: 45 bases, in frame from the first base. V is trimmed back by 6 bases and J by 3 bases, and the junction contains 5 bases that no gene match accounts for. CDR1 LNHDA and CDR2 SQIVND are derived from the germline V gene (reference sequence). The specimen comprised peripheral blood, sampled before any cancer treatment. The sequence is built from TRBV19 and TRBJ2-2, with 9 junctional bases fitting TRBD1. The TCR was taken from an older female donor with stage II squamous cell lung carcinoma. Here is the DNA: TGTGCCAGTAGCCAACAGGGGGCTCACACCGGGGAGCTGTTTTTT. It encodes CASSQQGAHTGELFF.